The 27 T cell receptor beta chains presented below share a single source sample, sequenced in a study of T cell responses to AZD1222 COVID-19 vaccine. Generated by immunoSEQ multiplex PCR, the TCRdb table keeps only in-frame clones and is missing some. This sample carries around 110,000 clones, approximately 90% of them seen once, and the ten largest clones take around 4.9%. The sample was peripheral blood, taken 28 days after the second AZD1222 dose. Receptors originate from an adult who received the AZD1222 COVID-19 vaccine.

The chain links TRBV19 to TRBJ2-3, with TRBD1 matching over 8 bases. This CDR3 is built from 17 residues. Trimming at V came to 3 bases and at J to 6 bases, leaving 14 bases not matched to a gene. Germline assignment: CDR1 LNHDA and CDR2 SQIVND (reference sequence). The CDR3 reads CASSIPSRAGGKDTQYF. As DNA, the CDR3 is TGTGCCAGTAGTATCCCTAGTAGGGCAGGGGGCAAGGATACGCAGTATTTT.

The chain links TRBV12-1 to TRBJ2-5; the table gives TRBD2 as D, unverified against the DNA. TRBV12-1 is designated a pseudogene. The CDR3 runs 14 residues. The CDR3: CASSFGTSGETQYF. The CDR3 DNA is TGTGCCAGCAGCTTTGGGACTAGCGGGGAGACCCAGTACTTC.

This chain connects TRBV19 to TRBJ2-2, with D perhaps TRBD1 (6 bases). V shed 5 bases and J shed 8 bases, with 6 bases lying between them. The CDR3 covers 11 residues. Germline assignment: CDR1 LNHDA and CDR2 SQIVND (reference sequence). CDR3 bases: TGTGCCAGTAGTGGGACAGGGGAGCTGTTTTTT. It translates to CASSGTGELFF.

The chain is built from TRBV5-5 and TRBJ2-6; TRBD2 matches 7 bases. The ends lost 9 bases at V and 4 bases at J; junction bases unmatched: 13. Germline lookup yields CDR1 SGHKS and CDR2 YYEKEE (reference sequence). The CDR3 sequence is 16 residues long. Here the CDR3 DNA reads TGTGCCATCTCCCAAGCCGGGACTACAGGGGCCAACGTCCTGACTTTC. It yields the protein CAISQAGTTGANVLTF.

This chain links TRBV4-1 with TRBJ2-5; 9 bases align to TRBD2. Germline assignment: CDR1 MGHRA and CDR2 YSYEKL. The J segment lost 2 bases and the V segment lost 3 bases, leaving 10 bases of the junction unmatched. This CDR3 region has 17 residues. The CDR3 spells CASSQGPKRGAQETQYF. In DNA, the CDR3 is TGCGCCAGCAGCCAGGGTCCTAAGCGGGGGGCGCAAGAGACCCAGTACTTC.

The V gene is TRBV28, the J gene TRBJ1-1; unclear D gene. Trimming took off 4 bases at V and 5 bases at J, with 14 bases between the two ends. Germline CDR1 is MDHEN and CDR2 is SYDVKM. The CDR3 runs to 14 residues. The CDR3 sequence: CASSYKRVGTEAFF. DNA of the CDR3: TGTGCCAGCAGTTACAAGAGGGTGGGAACTGAAGCTTTCTTT.

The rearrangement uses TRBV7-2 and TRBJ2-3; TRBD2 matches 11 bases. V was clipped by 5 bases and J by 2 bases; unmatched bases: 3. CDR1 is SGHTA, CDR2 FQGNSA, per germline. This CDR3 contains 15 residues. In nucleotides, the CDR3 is TGTGCCAGCAGCATTAGCGGGGGGGACACAGATACGCAGTATTTT. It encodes CASSISGGDTDTQYF.

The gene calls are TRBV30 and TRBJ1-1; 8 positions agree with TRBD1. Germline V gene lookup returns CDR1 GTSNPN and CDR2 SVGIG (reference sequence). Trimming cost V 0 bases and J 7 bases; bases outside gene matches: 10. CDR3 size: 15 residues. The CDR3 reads CAWSVSGRGLDEAFF. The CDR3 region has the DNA TGTGCCTGGAGTGTAAGCGGCAGGGGGCTTGATGAAGCTTTCTTT.

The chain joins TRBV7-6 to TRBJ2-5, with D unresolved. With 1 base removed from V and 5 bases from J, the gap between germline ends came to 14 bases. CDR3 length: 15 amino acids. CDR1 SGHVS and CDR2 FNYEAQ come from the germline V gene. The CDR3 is CASSLGTSWAETQYF. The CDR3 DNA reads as TGTGCCAGCAGCTTAGGGACGTCCTGGGCGGAGACCCAGTACTTC.

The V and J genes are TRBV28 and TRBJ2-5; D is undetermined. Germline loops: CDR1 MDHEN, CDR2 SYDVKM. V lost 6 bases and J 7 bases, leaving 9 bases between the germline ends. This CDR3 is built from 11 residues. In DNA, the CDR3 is TGTGCCAGCAGAGGTCTTGGGACCCAGTACTTC. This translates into CASRGLGTQYF. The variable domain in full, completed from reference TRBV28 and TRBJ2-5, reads DVKVTQSSRYLVKRTGEKVFLECVQDMDHENMFWYRQDPGLGLRLIYFSYDVKMKEKGDIPEGYSVSREKKERFSLILESASTNQTSMYLCASRGLGTQYFGPGTRLLVL.

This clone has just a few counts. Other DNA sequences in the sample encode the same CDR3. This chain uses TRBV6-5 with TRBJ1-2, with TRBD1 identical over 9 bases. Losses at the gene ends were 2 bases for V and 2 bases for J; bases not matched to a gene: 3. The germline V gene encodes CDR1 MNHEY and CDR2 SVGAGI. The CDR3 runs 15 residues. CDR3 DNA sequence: TGTGCCAGCAGTTACCGGGGACAGGGCAACTATGGCTACACCTTC. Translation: CASSYRGQGNYGYTF.

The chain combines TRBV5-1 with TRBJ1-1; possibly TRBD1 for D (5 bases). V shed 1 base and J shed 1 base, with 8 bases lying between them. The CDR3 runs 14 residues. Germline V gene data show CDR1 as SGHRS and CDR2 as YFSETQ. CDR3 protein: CASSLFGGNTEAFF. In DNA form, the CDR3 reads TGCGCCAGCAGCTTGTTCGGGGGGAACACTGAAGCTTTCTTT.

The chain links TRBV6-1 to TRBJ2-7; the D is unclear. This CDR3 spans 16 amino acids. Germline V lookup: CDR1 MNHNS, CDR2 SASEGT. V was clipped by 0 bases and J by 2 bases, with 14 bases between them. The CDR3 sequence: CASSEAMRSYAYEQYF. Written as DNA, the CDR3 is TGTGCCAGCAGTGAAGCGATGAGGAGTTACGCCTACGAGCAGTACTTC.

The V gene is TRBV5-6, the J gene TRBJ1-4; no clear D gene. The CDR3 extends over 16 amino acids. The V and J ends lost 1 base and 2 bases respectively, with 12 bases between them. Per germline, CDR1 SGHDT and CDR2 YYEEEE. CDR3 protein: CASSLFQAGTNEKLFF. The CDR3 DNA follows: TGTGCCAGCAGCTTGTTTCAGGCTGGTACTAATGAAAAACTGTTTTTT.

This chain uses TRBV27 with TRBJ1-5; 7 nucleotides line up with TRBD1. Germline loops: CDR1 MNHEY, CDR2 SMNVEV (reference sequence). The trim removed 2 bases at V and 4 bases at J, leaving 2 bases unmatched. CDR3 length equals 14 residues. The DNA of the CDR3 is TGTGCCAGCAGTTTAATACAGGGGAATCAGCCCCAGCATTTT. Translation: CASSLIQGNQPQHF.

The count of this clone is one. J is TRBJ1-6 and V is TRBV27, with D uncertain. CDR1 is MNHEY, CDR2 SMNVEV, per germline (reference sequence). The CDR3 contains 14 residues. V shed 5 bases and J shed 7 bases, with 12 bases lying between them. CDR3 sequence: CASSQRVYNSPLHF. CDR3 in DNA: TGTGCCAGCAGTCAACGGGTTTACAATTCACCCCTCCACTTT.

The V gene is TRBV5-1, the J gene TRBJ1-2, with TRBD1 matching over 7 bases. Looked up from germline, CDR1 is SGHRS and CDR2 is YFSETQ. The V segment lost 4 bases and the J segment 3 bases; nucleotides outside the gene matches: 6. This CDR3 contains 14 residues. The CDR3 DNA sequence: TGCGCCAGCAGCCCAGGGGGGCGCGACTATGGCTACACCTTC. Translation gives CASSPGGRDYGYTF.

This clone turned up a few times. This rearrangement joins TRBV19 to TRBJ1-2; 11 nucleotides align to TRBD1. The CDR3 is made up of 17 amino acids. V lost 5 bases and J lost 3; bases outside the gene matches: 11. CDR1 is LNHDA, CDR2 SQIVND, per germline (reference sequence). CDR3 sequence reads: CASSAGQGARPDYGYTF. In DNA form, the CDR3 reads TGTGCCAGTAGTGCAGGACAGGGGGCACGACCTGACTATGGCTACACCTTC.

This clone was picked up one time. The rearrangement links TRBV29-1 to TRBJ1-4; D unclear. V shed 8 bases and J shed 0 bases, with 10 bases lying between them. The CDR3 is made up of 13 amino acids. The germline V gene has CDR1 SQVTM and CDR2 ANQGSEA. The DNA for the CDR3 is TGCAGCATACAGAGGGCAACTAATGAAAAACTGTTTTTT. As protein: CSIQRATNEKLFF.

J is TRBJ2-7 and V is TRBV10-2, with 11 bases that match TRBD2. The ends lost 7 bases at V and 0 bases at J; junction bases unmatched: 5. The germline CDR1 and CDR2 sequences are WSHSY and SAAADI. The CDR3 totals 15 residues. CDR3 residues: CASNPGLADSYEQYF. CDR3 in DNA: TGCGCCAGCAACCCGGGACTAGCGGACTCCTACGAGCAGTACTTC.

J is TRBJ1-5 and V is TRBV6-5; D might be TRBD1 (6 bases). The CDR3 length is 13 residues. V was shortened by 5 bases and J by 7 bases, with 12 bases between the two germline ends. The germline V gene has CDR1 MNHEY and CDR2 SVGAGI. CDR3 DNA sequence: TGTGCCAGCAGTCTACAGGGAGGCCAGCCCCAGCATTTT. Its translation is CASSLQGGQPQHF.

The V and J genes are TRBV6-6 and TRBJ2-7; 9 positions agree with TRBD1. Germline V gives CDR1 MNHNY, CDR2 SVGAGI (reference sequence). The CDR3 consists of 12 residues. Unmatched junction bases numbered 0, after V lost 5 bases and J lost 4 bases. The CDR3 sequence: CASSGQGYEQYF. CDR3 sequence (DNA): TGTGCCAGCAGTGGACAGGGGTACGAGCAGTACTTC.

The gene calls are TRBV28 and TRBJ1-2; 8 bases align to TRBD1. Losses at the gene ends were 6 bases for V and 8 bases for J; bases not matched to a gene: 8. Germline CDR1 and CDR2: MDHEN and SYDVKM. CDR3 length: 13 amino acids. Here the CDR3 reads CASRRTGLWGYTF. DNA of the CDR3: TGTGCCAGCAGGCGGACAGGGCTGTGGGGCTACACCTTC.

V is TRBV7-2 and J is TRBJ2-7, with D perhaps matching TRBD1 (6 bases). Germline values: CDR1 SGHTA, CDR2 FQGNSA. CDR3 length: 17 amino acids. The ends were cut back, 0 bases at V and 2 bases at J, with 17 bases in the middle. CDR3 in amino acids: CASSLAFSVGATYEQYF. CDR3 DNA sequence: TGTGCCAGCAGCTTAGCGTTTTCGGTGGGGGCAACCTACGAGCAGTACTTC.

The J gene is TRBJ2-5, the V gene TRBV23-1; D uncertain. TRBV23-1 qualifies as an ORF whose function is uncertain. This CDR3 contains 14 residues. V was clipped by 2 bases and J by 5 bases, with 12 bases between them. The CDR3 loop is CASSQISAPETQYF. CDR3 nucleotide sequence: TGCGCCAGCAGTCAAATCAGTGCCCCGGAGACCCAGTACTTC.

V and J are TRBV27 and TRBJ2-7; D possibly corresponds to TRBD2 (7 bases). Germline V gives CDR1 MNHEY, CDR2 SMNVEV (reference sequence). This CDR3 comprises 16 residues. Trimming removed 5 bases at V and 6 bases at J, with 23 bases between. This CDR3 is CASSPDWAGARFEQYF. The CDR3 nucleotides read TGTGCCAGCAGTCCCGATTGGGCGGGGGCTCGTTTCGAGCAGTACTTC.

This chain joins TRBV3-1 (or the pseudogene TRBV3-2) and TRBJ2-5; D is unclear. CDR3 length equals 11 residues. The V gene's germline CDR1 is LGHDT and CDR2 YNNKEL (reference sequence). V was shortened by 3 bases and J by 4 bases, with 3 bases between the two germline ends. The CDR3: CASSHRETQYF. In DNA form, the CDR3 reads TGTGCCAGCAGCCATAGAGAGACCCAGTACTTC.